This T cell receptor beta chain is drawn from a study of a mutant IDH1 vaccine in newly diagnosed glioma. Study background: Treated patients had a mean age of 40.4 years and a roughly 60% male, around 40% female split.

The data were produced by immunoSEQ multiplex PCR, yet TCRdb's version contains in-frame clones alone and is incomplete. The sample consists of around 15,000 clones, roughly 96% of them appearing once. Sample time point: baseline, week 1 (first vaccination visit). The treatment denotes: pre-vaccination baseline after standard-of-care therapy. Trimming shortened V by 4 bases and J by 5 bases, and 9 bases separated the two germline ends. From germline, CDR1 is MGHDK and CDR2 SYGVNS. The CDR3 has 13 amino acids. This receptor was identified in a woman in her late teens or twenties with glioma. Some clones in this sample may be carry-over from other donors' samples. The sequencing here drew on peripheral blood mononuclear cells (PBMCs), taken from a glioma patient treated with radiotherapy, temozolomide or both. The rearrangement uses TRBV25-1 and TRBJ2-1; TRBD1 or TRBD2 may be the D gene (5 bases each). The CDR3 loop reads CASSGGDNNEQFF. In nucleotides, the CDR3 is TGTGCCAGCAGTGGAGGGGATAACAATGAGCAGTTCTTC.